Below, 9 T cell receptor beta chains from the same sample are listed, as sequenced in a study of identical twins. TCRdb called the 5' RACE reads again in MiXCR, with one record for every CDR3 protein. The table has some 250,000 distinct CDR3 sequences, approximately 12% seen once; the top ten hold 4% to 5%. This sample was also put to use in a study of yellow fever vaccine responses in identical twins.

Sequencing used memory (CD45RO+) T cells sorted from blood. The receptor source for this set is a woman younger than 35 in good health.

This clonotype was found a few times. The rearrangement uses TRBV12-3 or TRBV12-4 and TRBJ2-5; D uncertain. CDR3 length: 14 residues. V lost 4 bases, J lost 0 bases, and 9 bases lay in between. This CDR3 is CASSWGGNQETQYF. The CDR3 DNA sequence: TGTGCCAGCAGTTGGGGTGGAAACCAAGAGACCCAGTACTTC.

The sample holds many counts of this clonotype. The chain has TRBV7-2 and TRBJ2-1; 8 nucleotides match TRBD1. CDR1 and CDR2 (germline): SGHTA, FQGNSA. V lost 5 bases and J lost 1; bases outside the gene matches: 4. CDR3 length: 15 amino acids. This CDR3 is CASSPRQGSYNEQFF. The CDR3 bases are TGTGCCAGCAGCCCTCGACAGGGGTCCTACAATGAGCAGTTCTTC.

The CDR3 DNA sequence: TGCGCCAGCAGCACCCCACGGAGCGGGGGGGCAGTCGATGAGCAGTTCTTC. This codes for CASSTPRSGGAVDEQFF. The genes are TRBV5-1 and TRBJ2-1; 10 bases are a match to TRBD2. After removal of 4 bases from V and 8 bases from J, the junction contained 15 bases not matched to a gene. Germline-derived CDR1 and CDR2 are SGHRS and YFSETQ. This CDR3 spans 17 amino acids.

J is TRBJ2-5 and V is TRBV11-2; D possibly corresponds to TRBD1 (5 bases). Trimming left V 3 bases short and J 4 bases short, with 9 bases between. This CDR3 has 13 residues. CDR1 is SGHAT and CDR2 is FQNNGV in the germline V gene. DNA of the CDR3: TGTGCCAGCAGCTTGAGACAGAGAGAGACCCAGTACTTC. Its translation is CASSLRQRETQYF.

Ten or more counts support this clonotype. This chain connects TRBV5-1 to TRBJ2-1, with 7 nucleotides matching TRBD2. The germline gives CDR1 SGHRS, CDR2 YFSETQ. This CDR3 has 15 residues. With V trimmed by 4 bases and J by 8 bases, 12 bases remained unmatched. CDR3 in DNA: TGCGCCAGCAGCCGAGGGGCGGGAGTATTTGATGAGCAGTTCTTC. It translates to CASSRGAGVFDEQFF.

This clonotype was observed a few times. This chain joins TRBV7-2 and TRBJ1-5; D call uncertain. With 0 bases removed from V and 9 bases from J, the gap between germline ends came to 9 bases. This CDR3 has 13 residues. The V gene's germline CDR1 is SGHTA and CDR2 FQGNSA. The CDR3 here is CASSLADGRPQHF. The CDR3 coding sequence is TGTGCCAGCAGCTTAGCGGACGGGCGGCCCCAGCATTTT.

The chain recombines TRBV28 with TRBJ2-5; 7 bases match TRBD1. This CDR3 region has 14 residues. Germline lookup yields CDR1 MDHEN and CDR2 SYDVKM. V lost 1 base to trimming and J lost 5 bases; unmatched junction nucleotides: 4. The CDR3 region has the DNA TGTGCCAGCAGTTTATACAGGGGCCGGGAGACCCAGTACTTC. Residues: CASSLYRGRETQYF.

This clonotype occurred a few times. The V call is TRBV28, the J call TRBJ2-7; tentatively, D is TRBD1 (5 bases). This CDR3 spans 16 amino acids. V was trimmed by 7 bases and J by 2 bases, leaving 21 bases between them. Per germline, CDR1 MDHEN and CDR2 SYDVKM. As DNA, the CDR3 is TGTGCCAGCACACCCATAGGGGCAGTGCTTACCTACGAGCAGTACTTC. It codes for CASTPIGAVLTYEQYF.

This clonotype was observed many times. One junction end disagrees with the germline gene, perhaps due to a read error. CDR3 in amino acids: CASSQEGGPVSF. CDR3 DNA sequence: TGTGCCAGCAGCCAAGAAGGAGGACCAGTTAGCTTC. This chain connects TRBV4-2 to TRBJ2-5, with D perhaps matching TRBD2 (5 bases). CDR1 LGHNA and CDR2 YNFKEQ come from the germline V gene. The CDR3 loop spans 12 amino acids.